The entry below gives a single T cell receptor (beta chain) sequence along with its context. Its specificity is not known. Germline CDR1 and CDR2: GTSNPN and SVGIG (reference sequence). This CDR3 region has 15 residues. V was pared by 2 bases and J by 1 base, with 12 bases between. Profiling relied on immunoSEQ multiplex PCR, and the TCRdb table lists in-frame clones only, not all of them. The sample lists some 340,000 clones; roughly nine tenths were seen once. The data were obtained in a study of cytomegalovirus exposure and HLA in healthy donors. Study-level information: The roughly 130 validation repertoires used the same platform as the approximately 670 first-cohort repertoires (as reported by a later analysis).

Findings and limits, study-wide: It was approximately 160 TCR beta chains that were listed as cytomegalovirus-associated.

The sequence derives from a woman aged 30 to 39 in good health and CMV-seropositive. The sequencing sample was made of PBMCs. V is TRBV30 and J is TRBJ1-5; TRBD1 is a possible D gene (5 bases). DNA of the CDR3: TGTGCCTGGAGTATCGGGGCTTCGAGCAATCAGCCCCAGCATTTT. Translated, it gives CAWSIGASSNQPQHF. The entire variable domain, with the rest obtained from reference TRBV30 and TRBJ1-5, is as follows: SQTIHQWPATLVQPVGSPLSLECTVEGTSNPNLYWYRQAAGRGLQLLFYSVGIGQISSEVPQNLSASRPQDRQFILSSKKLLLSDSGFYLCAWSIGASSNQPQHFGDGTRLSIL.